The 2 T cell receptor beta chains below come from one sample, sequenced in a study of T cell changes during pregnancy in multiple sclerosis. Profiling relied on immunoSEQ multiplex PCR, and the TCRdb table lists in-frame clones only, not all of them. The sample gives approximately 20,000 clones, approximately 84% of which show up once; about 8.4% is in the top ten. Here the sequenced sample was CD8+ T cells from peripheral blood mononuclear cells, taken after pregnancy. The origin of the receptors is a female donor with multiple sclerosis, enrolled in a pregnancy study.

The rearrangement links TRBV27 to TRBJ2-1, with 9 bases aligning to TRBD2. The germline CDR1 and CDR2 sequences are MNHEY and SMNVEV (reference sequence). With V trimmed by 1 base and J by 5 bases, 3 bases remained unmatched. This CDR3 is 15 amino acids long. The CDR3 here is CASSLFVAGDNEQFF. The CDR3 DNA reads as TGTGCCAGCAGTTTATTCGTAGCGGGGGACAATGAGCAGTTCTTC.

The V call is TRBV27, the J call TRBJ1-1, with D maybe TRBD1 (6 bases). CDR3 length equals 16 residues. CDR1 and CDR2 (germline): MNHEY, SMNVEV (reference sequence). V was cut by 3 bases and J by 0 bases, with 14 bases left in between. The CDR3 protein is CASSFNTKGVNTEAFF. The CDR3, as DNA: TGTGCCAGCAGTTTCAACACTAAGGGGGTGAACACTGAAGCTTTCTTT.